This TCR beta chain came from a study of prognosis after radiotherapy for stage I lung cancer (dated by TCRdb to the early 2020s). A note on the overall study: Roughly 20 stage I NSCLC patients were enrolled in Nanjing, China, between early 2018 and January 2019. Oligometastatic NSCLC after surgical resection of the primary tumor was present in 4 or 5 patients, while newly diagnosed primary stage I lung tumors were present in approximately 15. Every patient was deemed medically inoperable, 12 because of comorbidities and more than 5 because they refused surgery. The cohort was made up of 10 to 15 men and roughly six women, with a median age of approximately 74 years and an age range of roughly 50 to 85 years. Tumor histology was squamous cell carcinoma in several patients and adenocarcinoma in twelve. Image-guided IMRT or VMAT was used to deliver SBRT in 3 to 5 fractions at a biologically effective dose of at least 100 Gy. No patient received concurrent therapy alongside SBRT. Four of the 19 patients developed distant metastases after SBRT, at a median of roughly seven months; the other 15 showed no significant progression. Peripheral blood TCR beta repertoires were profiled in stage I NSCLC patients before and after stereotactic body radiotherapy, and the repertoires were related to distant failure. For each of the 20 or so patients, one blood sample was taken before SBRT and one after, so the study sequenced about 38 samples in total. Results and caveats for the whole study, not just this receptor: After SBRT, the count of unique TCR clones dropped from a median of around 10,000 beforehand to some 7,000 afterward (Wilcoxon paired P=0.011). The small cohort and short follow-up limited the study, so independent validation of the findings is needed. Post-SBRT Shannon entropy and its change from baseline were lower in patients who developed distant metastases; baseline Shannon entropy was not associated with metastases. No adjustment for multiple comparisons was applied to any of the reported P values. Differences by metastasis status were reportedly seen in TRBV and TRBJ usage frequencies, involving two V genes at baseline and, after SBRT, nine or ten V genes and two J genes. Whether the expanded TCR clones were tumor-specific was not determined.

From the germline V gene, CDR1 is KGHSH and CDR2 is LQKENI. V lost 3 bases and J lost 2 bases; the stretch between them is 1 base long. The CDR3 has 11 amino acids, counting the end cysteine and phenylalanine. The retained sequence is limited to the CDR3, 33 bases, with the frame set at the first base. All patients had node-negative disease on CT and PET/CT, and none had a history of other malignancies or prior chemotherapy or radiotherapy. At each of the two time points, around 5.7 milliliters of peripheral venous blood were collected into EDTA tubes. PBMCs were isolated by Ficoll-Paque Plus density-gradient centrifugation. Right after collection, samples were placed at -80 degrees C and kept there until analysis. As concerns this clonotype: The clone's antigen remains unknown. No base qualities exist here, and no much larger clone lies one base off it.

Two rounds of multiplex PCR on genomic DNA were used to amplify the TCR beta CDR3 region. The first PCR round used primers specific to each TRBV and TRBJ gene, with sequences filed in Chinese patent CN105087789A. Universal primers were used in the second PCR round. The Roche High Pure PCR Template Preparation Kit was used to extract genomic DNA from frozen PBMCs. The libraries underwent paired-end sequencing with 151 bp reads on an Illumina HiSeq 3000. The study's processing was this. CutAdapt was used to remove raw reads lacking the multiplex PCR primer sequences. Using PEAR, the high-quality paired reads were merged into contigs. TRB V, D and J gene segments were assigned to each contig with MiXCR by alignment to reference sequences. To remove sequencing errors, CDR3 sequences were clustered according to base quality and sequence similarity. Diversity was measured as Shannon entropy normalized by the natural log of productive TCR sequence number. One minus Shannon entropy divided by the natural log of the number of unique clonotypes was used as the definition of clonality. The Youden index of ROC curves was used to select progression-free survival cut-offs for repertoire metrics, and analyses were performed in R 3.5.3. Clones were called with MiXCR by TCRdb after fastp trimmed the public reads at Q25, and only in-frame beta chains were retained. Every distinct CDR3 protein forms one entry, paired with its most common genes and DNA. What appears here as the V and J calls and clone size reflects TCRdb's work, not the paper's. The sample table shows more than 25,000 distinct CDR3 sequences, and less than 35% are seen once. Of the sample, 25% to 35% falls within the top ten clones.

The sequence was obtained from a donor over 45 with non-small cell lung cancer. The chain uses TRBV18 and TRBJ2-5; too little of a D gene remains to name it. Material: PBMCs, obtained before or after stereotactic body radiation therapy (not recorded which). CDR3 loop: CASSPQETQYF. The DNA sequence reads TGTGCCAGCTCACCTCAAGAGACCCAGTACTTC.